These 21 T cell receptor beta chains were sequenced from one sample in a study of T cell repertoires in cytomegalovirus infection. Their antigens are not known. TCRdb reprocessed the reads via MiXCR and lists one record per CDR3 protein. Among around 800,000 distinct CDR3 sequences listed, around a third were seen once. Source: cultured CD8+ T cells from PBMCs, taken from culture after CMV antigen stimulation. These receptors came from a human donor in good health (CMV status not recorded). Some clones in this sample may be carry-over from other donors' samples.

This clonotype was detected a few times. The V and J genes are TRBV28 and TRBJ1-1; no clear D gene. Germline V gene lookup returns CDR1 MDHEN and CDR2 SYDVKM. This CDR3 is 15 amino acids long. The ends were cut back, 3 bases at V and 0 bases at J, with 11 bases in the middle. CDR3 in DNA: TGTGCCAGCAGTTTGTTTGGCACTATGAACACTGAAGCTTTCTTT. Its protein is CASSLFGTMNTEAFF.

Only a few counts were recorded for this clonotype. CDR3 DNA: TGTGCCAGCAGCCCGGACAGGGCTCCTTTGGAAGGCTACACCTTC. This gives the protein CASSPDRAPLEGYTF. This rearrangement joins TRBV7-9 to TRBJ1-2; TRBD1 matches 8 bases. Looked up from germline, CDR1 is SEHNR and CDR2 is FQNEAQ (reference sequence). J lost 8 bases, V lost 5 bases, and 13 bases had no gene match. CDR3 length: 15 residues.

The CDR3 DNA follows: TGTGCCACCAGTGATCCCTTTCGGGGGGGGCAAGAGACCCAGTACTTC. Translating it yields CATSDPFRGGQETQYF. V is TRBV24-1 and J is TRBJ2-5; 8 positions agree with TRBD2. Germline values: CDR1 KGHDR, CDR2 SFDVKD. V trimming: 3 bases; J trimming: 2 bases; junction bases outside the gene matches: 7. The CDR3 has 16 amino acids.

This clonotype was seen a few times. This sequence joins TRBV6-5 and TRBJ1-4; a possible D gene is TRBD1 (5 bases). Germline CDR1 MNHEY, CDR2 SVGAGI. The germline V and J ends were trimmed by 2 bases and 6 bases, with 13 bases remaining between them. CDR3 length: 15 amino acids. This CDR3 is CASSYDGTVHEKLFF. The CDR3 nucleotides read TGTGCCAGCAGTTACGACGGGACGGTCCATGAAAAACTGTTTTTT.

The chain is built from TRBV5-3 and TRBJ1-5; the D is unclear. TRBV5-3 is labeled an ORF, and its function is uncertain. V was shortened by 8 bases and J by 2 bases, with 17 bases between the two germline ends. This CDR3 region has 15 residues. In nucleotides, the CDR3 is TGTGCCAGCAGCAGTTCCGAGCTAGGCAATCAGCCCCAGCATTTT. As protein: CASSSSELGNQPQHF.

This clonotype was seen at least ten times. The chain employs TRBV7-2 and TRBJ2-3; 14 bases align to TRBD2. CDR3 length equals 17 residues. The germline V gene has CDR1 SGHTA and CDR2 FQGNSA. Germline trimming cut 5 bases from V and 0 bases from J; bases unmatched to any gene: 4. The CDR3 reads CASSAGTSGGSTDTQYF. CDR3 in DNA: TGTGCCAGCAGCGCCGGGACTAGCGGGGGCAGCACAGATACGCAGTATTTT.

The chain links TRBV2 to TRBJ2-7; D possibly corresponds to TRBD2 (6 bases). The germline V and J ends were trimmed by 4 bases and 0 bases, with 13 bases remaining between them. This CDR3 is built from 15 residues. Germline V gives CDR1 SNHLY, CDR2 FYNNEI. This CDR3 is CASSVGRDFSYEQYF. As DNA, the CDR3 is TGTGCCAGCAGTGTGGGGCGGGACTTCTCCTACGAGCAGTACTTC. Variable domain in full (rest from reference TRBV2 and TRBJ2-7): EPEVTQTPSHQVTQMGQEVILRCVPISNHLYFYWYRQILGQKVEFLVSFYNNEISEKSEIFDDQFSVERPDGSNFTLKIRSTKLEDSAMYFCASSVGRDFSYEQYFGPGTRLTVT.

This clonotype has more than one count but fewer than ten. The DNA for the CDR3 is TGTGCCAGCAGCTTGGAACGCGTCCCGATCTTCTACGAGCAGTACGTC. It encodes CASSLERVPIFYEQYV. The rearrangement joins TRBV5-8 to TRBJ2-7, with D uncertain. Germline-derived CDR1 and CDR2 are SGHTS and YDEGEE. The CDR3 contains 16 residues. With 0 bases removed from V and 3 bases from J, the gap between germline ends came to 16 bases.

This rearrangement joins TRBV5-4 to TRBJ2-1, with D perhaps given as TRBD1 or TRBD2 (5 bases each). The ends were cut back, 4 bases at V and 5 bases at J, with 16 bases in the middle. In germline, CDR1 is SGHNT, CDR2 YYREEE (reference sequence). CDR3 length equals 15 residues. The CDR3 here is CASSRSPGPNNEQFF. The DNA for the CDR3 is TGTGCCAGCAGCAGGTCACCGGGACCAAACAATGAGCAGTTCTTC.

In its sample, this clonotype was seen a few times. V is TRBV7-6 and J is TRBJ2-5, with 8 bases fitting TRBD2. The CDR3 sequence is 16 residues long. The germline gives CDR1 SGHVS, CDR2 FNYEAQ. After removal of 6 bases from V and 0 bases from J, the junction contained 9 bases not matched to a gene. CDR3 bases: TGTGCCAGCAGTCCCCAGGTAGCGGGGAACCAAGAGACCCAGTACTTC. Translated: CASSPQVAGNQETQYF. The full variable domain, its missing parts supplied by reference TRBV7-6 and TRBJ2-5, is GAGVSQSPRYKVTKRGQDVALRCDPISGHVSLYWYRQALGQGPEFLTYFNYEAQQDKSGLPNDRFSAERPEGSISTLTIQRTEQRDSAMYRCASSPQVAGNQETQYFGPGTRLLVL.

CDR3 residues: CSAPTGGYTDTQYF. CDR3 bases: TGCAGTGCTCCCACGGGGGGATACACAGATACGCAGTATTTT. V usage is TRBV20-1 and J usage is TRBJ2-3, with 7 bases fitting TRBD2. Germline CDR1 is DFQATT and CDR2 is SNEGSKA (reference sequence). V lost 5 bases and J lost 2; bases outside the gene matches: 7. This CDR3 contains 14 residues.

A few counts support this clonotype. The chain employs TRBV11-2 and TRBJ2-2; D is possibly TRBD1 (6 bases). Germline lookup yields CDR1 SGHAT and CDR2 FQNNGV. The V gene lost 1 base and the J gene lost 4 bases, with 13 bases spanning the gap. The CDR3 length is 16 residues. CDR3 bases: TGTGCCAGCAGCTTAGCCGGCACAGGGTTCACCGGGGAGCTGTTTTTT. Translation: CASSLAGTGFTGELFF.

This clonotype was seen a few times. The V call is TRBV7-9, the J call TRBJ2-1, with TRBD1 matching over 10 bases. The CDR3 has 16 residues. Per germline, CDR1 SEHNR and CDR2 FQNEAQ (reference sequence). Trimming at V came to 5 bases and at J to 5 bases, leaving 9 bases not matched to a gene. CDR3 amino acids: CASSGSDRGVHNEQFF. The CDR3 region has the DNA TGTGCCAGCAGCGGATCGGACAGGGGGGTCCACAATGAGCAGTTCTTC.

V usage is TRBV12-3 or TRBV12-4 and J usage is TRBJ2-7; the D is unclear. The V end lost 7 bases, the J end lost 7 bases, and 14 bases lay between the germline ends. This CDR3 is 12 amino acids long. The CDR3 region is CASTESLSEQYF. As DNA, the CDR3 is TGTGCCAGCACCGAGTCTCTAAGTGAGCAGTACTTC.

The V gene is TRBV27, the J gene TRBJ2-3, with TRBD2 as a possible D gene (6 bases). The CDR3 sequence is 16 residues long. V lost 3 bases, J lost 1 base, and 14 bases lay in between. In germline, CDR1 is MNHEY, CDR2 SMNVEV (reference sequence). The CDR3 spells CASSLLARAGTDTQYF. The CDR3 DNA follows: TGTGCCAGCAGTTTGCTAGCGAGGGCAGGCACAGATACGCAGTATTTT.

The table lists this clonotype with a few counts. The rearrangement uses TRBV29-1 and TRBJ2-2, with D hard to call. This CDR3 region has 14 residues. The germline CDR1 and CDR2 sequences are SQVTM and ANQGSEA. V lost 4 bases, J lost 1 base, and 10 bases lay in between. The chain's CDR3 is CSVGFDENTGELFF. The CDR3 bases are TGCAGCGTTGGTTTCGACGAGAACACCGGGGAGCTGTTTTTT.

A few counts support this clonotype. V is TRBV7-9 and J is TRBJ2-5; D perhaps matches TRBD2 (6 bases). CDR1 is SEHNR and CDR2 is FQNEAQ in the germline V gene (reference sequence). The CDR3 consists of 14 residues. Trimming cost V 6 bases and J 5 bases, with 16 bases left between them. CDR3: CASRDRDSRETQYF. The CDR3 nucleotides read TGTGCCAGCAGGGATCGGGACTCGCGGGAGACCCAGTACTTC.

This clonotype has at least ten counts. The chain uses TRBV7-9 and TRBJ1-2; 7 bases align to TRBD1. Germline values: CDR1 SEHNR, CDR2 FQNEAQ (reference sequence). The CDR3 covers 15 residues. V lost 3 bases and J lost 5; bases outside the gene matches: 9. The CDR3 reads CASSFSRGTAYGYTF. The CDR3 DNA reads TGTGCCAGCAGCTTTTCTCGGGGGACAGCTTATGGCTACACCTTC. Full variable domain (outside the CDR3, taken from reference TRBV7-9 and TRBJ1-2): DTGVSQNPRHKITKRGQNVTFRCDPISEHNRLYWYRQTLGQGPEFLTYFQNEAQLEKSRLLSDRFSAERPKGSFSTLEIQRTEQGDSAMYLCASSFSRGTAYGYTFGSGTRLTVV.

A word on this clonotype: The junction departs from germline at one end; a sequencing error may be responsible. The chain combines TRBV5-5 with TRBJ2-1, with a possible D match to TRBD2 (5 bases). CDR3 length: 18 residues. Germline V lookup: CDR1 SGHKS, CDR2 YYEKEE (reference sequence). The CDR3 nucleotides are TGTGCCAGCAGCTTCGTCCTCAGTCCGGGGAGCTCCTACGATGAGCAGTTCTTC. Amino acids: CASSFVLSPGSSYDEQFF.

J is TRBJ1-1 and V is TRBV27, with D hard to call. Germline loops: CDR1 MNHEY, CDR2 SMNVEV (reference sequence). The CDR3 loop spans 14 amino acids. V was clipped by 6 bases and J by 1 base, with 12 bases between them. CDR3 coding DNA: TGTGCCAGCAGACGGGCCCAATGGAACACTGAAGCTTTCTTT. Translation: CASRRAQWNTEAFF.

This clonotype came up a few times. The chain uses TRBV4-1 and TRBJ2-1, with 8 bases matching TRBD2. CDR3 length equals 17 residues. Germline V lookup: CDR1 MGHRA, CDR2 YSYEKL. J lost 4 bases, V lost 0 bases, and 8 bases had no gene match. CDR3 loop: CASSQDWPGGGYNEQFF. The CDR3 DNA reads TGCGCCAGCAGCCAAGATTGGCCCGGGGGGGGGTACAATGAGCAGTTCTTC.